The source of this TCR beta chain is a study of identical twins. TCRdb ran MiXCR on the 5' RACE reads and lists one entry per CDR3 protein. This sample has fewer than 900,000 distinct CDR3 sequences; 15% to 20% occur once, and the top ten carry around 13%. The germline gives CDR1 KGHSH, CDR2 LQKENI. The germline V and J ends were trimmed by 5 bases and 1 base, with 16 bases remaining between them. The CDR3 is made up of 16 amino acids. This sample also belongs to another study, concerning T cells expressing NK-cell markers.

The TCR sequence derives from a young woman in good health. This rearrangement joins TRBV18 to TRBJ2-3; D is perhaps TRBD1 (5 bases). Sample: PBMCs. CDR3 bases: TGTGCCAGCTCATTACTGAAACAGGCGCGCACAGATACGCAGTATTTT. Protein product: CASSLLKQARTDTQYF.